The T cell receptor (beta chain) under discussion was sequenced for a study of blood T cell repertoires in COVID-19. V was pared by 4 bases and J by 0 bases, with 2 bases of the junction left unmatched. Per germline, CDR1 SEHNR and CDR2 FQNEAQ (reference sequence). The CDR3 totals 15 residues. Within 2 weeks of study entry, exposed participants had contacted a PCR-confirmed or clinician-diagnosed COVID-19 case. Per the authors' pipeline: Reference gene primer amplification in the assay estimated nucleated cell counts. Using immunoSEQ multiplex PCR, the repertoire was profiled, and TCRdb retains in-frame clones only, with some absent. V and J calls and clone size come straight from that table; D and trimming were deduced from the DNA. Found here are 150,000 or so clones, approximately 88% of them singletons; the top ten hold roughly 4.9%.

This TCR derives from an older man who had been exposed to COVID-19. V gene TRBV7-9 combines with J gene TRBJ1-1; 10 bases fit TRBD1. Sequencing was carried out using PBMCs or T cells enriched from blood (not recorded which). The DNA for the CDR3 is TGTGCCAGCAGCTCGGGACAGGGGATGAACACTGAAGCTTTCTTT. This gives the protein CASSSGQGMNTEAFF.